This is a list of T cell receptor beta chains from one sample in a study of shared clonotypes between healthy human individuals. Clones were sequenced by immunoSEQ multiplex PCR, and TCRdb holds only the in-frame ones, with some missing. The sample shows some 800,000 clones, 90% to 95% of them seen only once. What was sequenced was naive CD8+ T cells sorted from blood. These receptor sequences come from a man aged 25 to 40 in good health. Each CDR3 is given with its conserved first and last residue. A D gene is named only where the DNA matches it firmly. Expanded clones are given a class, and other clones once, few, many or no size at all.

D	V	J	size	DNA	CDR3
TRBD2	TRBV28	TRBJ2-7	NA	TGTGCCAGCAGGACTAGCGCAGGGCCCTACGAGCAGTACTTC	CASRTSAGPYEQYF
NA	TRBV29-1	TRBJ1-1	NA	TGCAGCGTTGTGGGGGACGGCCGAAGCACTGAAGCTTTCTTT	CSVVGDGRSTEAFF
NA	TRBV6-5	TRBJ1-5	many	TGTGCCAGCAGTTACGGGATTAGCAATCAGCCCCAGCATTTT	CASSYGISNQPQHF
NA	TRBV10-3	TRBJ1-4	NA	TGTGCCATCAGTGATAAAAGACAAGGGCCTAATGAAAAACTGTTTTTT	CAISDKRQGPNEKLFF
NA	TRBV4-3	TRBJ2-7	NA	TGCGCCAGCAGCCAAGATCCGGTCGGACCCTACGAGCAGTACTTC	CASSQDPVGPYEQYF
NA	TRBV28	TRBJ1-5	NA	TGTGCCAGCAGTATCGAGGGGAAGGTTCAGCCCCAGCATTTT	CASSIEGKVQPQHF
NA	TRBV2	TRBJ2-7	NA	TGTGCCAGCAGTGCGGGTTTTGGCTACGAGCAGTACTTC	CASSAGFGYEQYF
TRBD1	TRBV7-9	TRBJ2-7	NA	TGTGCCAGCAGCTTAGTCGGACAGGGTTACGAGCAGTACTTC	CASSLVGQGYEQYF
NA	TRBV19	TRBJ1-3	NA	TGTGCCAGTAGTATCGTTTGGGTGATGAGCTCTGGAAACACCATATATTTT	CASSIVWVMSSGNTIYF
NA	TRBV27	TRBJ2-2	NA	TGTGCCAGCAGTCCCGGGGGTTGGGCCGGGGAGCTGTTTTTT	CASSPGGWAGELFF
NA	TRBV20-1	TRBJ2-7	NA	TGCAGTGCTATCTCCGAATACGAGCAGTACTTC	CSAISEYEQYF
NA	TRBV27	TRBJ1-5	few	TGTGCCAGCGGGCAGGGACTTAGCAATCAGCCCCAGCATTTT	CASGQGLSNQPQHF
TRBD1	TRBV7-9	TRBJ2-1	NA	TGTGCCAGCAGCTCGCTACAGGGGGCTTTTGATGAGCAGTTCTTC	CASSSLQGAFDEQFF
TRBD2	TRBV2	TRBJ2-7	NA	TGTGCCAGCAGTGAAGGACTAGCGGGAGTCGGCTACGAGCAGTACTTC	CASSEGLAGVGYEQYF
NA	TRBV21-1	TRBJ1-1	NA	TGTGCCAGCAGCAAAGTCACAGTTGAAGCTTTCTTT	CASSKVTVEAFF
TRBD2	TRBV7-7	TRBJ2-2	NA	TGTGCTAGCAGTCCCGGGGTAGCGGGGAACACCGGGGAGCTGTTTTTT	CASSPGVAGNTGELFF
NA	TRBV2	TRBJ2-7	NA	TGTGCCAGCAGTGATCCAGGGCACTACGAGCAGTACTTC	CASSDPGHYEQYF
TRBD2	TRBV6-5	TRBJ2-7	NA	TGTGCCAGCAGTATACGGACTAGCGGCCCCTACGAGCAGTACTTC	CASSIRTSGPYEQYF